A single sample gave rise to the 11 T cell receptor beta chains below, sequenced in a study of blood T cell repertoires in COVID-19 (dated by TCRdb to about 2020). The method was the immunoSEQ multiplex PCR assay. Held by TCRdb, this immuneACCESS table contains in-frame sequences only and omits some clones. Under half of the omission traces to an unresolved V gene where checked; the cause of the rest is unknown. The sample table shows around 310,000 clones, and around 87% are seen once. 1% of the sample comes from the top ten. Sequenced: peripheral blood. These receptors were taken from a woman in her 40s with COVID-19, enrolled during active disease.

This clone was seen a few times. This chain joins TRBV28 and TRBJ1-5; 9 nucleotides line up with TRBD1. V lost 8 bases, J lost 5 bases, and 4 bases stayed unmatched. The CDR3 has 13 residues. Germline loops: CDR1 MDHEN, CDR2 SYDVKM. CDR3 in amino acids: CASATGGYQPQHF. The CDR3 coding sequence is TGTGCCAGCGCGACAGGGGGGTATCAGCCCCAGCATTTT.

CDR3 coding DNA: TGTGCCAGCACCGTAAAATCAGGAGGCCATCTGCATTTT. The encoded protein is CASTVKSGGHLHF. The chain employs TRBV28 and TRBJ1-5, with D uncertain. Germline loops: CDR1 MDHEN, CDR2 SYDVKM. CDR3 size: 13 residues. V lost 7 bases and J lost 15, with 22 bases in between.

This rearrangement joins TRBV7-2 to TRBJ2-5; the D gene is possibly TRBD2 (6 bases). This CDR3 has 15 amino acids. V lost 3 bases, J lost 4 bases, and 15 bases lay in between. CDR1 is SGHTA and CDR2 is FQGNSA in the germline V gene. The CDR3 loop is CASSFGTAGRETQYF. DNA for the CDR3: TGTGCCAGCAGCTTCGGGACTGCGGGAAGAGAGACCCAGTACTTC.

As concerns this clone: Different DNA sequences within this sample yield the same CDR3. The chain recombines TRBV18 with TRBJ1-6; D gene ambiguous. Germline CDR1 is KGHSH and CDR2 is LQKENI. The CDR3 contains 15 residues. V lost 0 bases and J 8 bases, leaving 11 bases between the germline ends. The CDR3: CASSPPSQTYSPLHF. The CDR3, as DNA: TGTGCCAGCTCACCACCGAGCCAAACGTATTCACCCCTCCACTTT. The full variable domain, in which reference TRBV18 and TRBJ1-6 provide the parts outside the CDR3, is NAGVMQNPRHLVRRRGQEARLRCSPMKGHSHVYWYRQLPEEGLKFMVYLQKENIIDESGMPKERFSAEFPKEGPSILRIQQVVRGDSAAYFCASSPPSQTYSPLHFGNGTRLTVT.

The chain is built from TRBV9 and TRBJ1-1; D is possibly TRBD1 (6 bases). Trimming left V 4 bases short and J 4 bases short, with 17 bases between. There are 15 residues in the CDR3. Germline CDR1 is SGDLS and CDR2 is YYNGEE. CDR3 loop: CASSPGGQGTTEAFF. CDR3 sequence (DNA): TGTGCCAGCAGCCCGGGGGGGCAGGGGACCACTGAAGCTTTCTTT.

V is TRBV6-5 and J is TRBJ1-1; unclear D gene. The CDR3 is 15 residues long. Between the trimmed V and J ends, which lost 0 bases and 5 bases, there was a span of 13 bases. CDR1 MNHEY and CDR2 SVGAGI come from the germline V gene. CDR3 sequence reads: CASSYSHPRFTEAFF. Here the CDR3 DNA reads TGTGCCAGCAGTTACTCCCACCCCAGGTTTACTGAAGCTTTCTTT.

The V call is TRBV23-1, the J call TRBJ1-1; perhaps TRBD1 as D (6 bases). TRBV23-1 is an open reading frame, and its role is uncertain. This CDR3 is built from 16 residues. V was shortened by 0 bases and J by 2 bases, with 13 bases between the two germline ends. The CDR3 spells CASSQSGQPLNTEAFF. DNA for the CDR3: TGCGCCAGCAGTCAATCCGGACAGCCCTTAAACACTGAAGCTTTCTTT.

This clone appeared a single time. This chain links TRBV9 with TRBJ2-3; D perhaps matches TRBD2 (5 bases). The CDR3 contains 17 residues. V was trimmed by 2 bases and J by 0 bases, leaving 16 bases between them. CDR1 and CDR2 (germline): SGDLS, YYNGEE. In nucleotides, the CDR3 is TGTGCCAGCAGCGTCGAGGGATTAACGACTAGCACAGATACGCAGTATTTT. Its protein product is CASSVEGLTTSTDTQYF.

The gene calls are TRBV7-2 and TRBJ1-6; D is possibly TRBD1 (5 bases). CDR1 and CDR2 from the germline V gene are SGHTA and FQGNSA. The CDR3 length is 16 residues. Trimming removed 5 bases at V and 6 bases at J, with 17 bases between. The CDR3 coding sequence is TGTGCCAGCAGCGTCACAGGCATAGGGGCTAATTCACCCCTCCACTTT. Translating gives CASSVTGIGANSPLHF.

The CDR3 region is CASSLQRGVGEQYF. CDR3 coding DNA: TGTGCCAGCAGCTTGCAGCGGGGGGTTGGCGAGCAGTACTTC. The rearrangement uses TRBV5-4 and TRBJ2-7; 9 bases align to TRBD2. Germline CDR1 is SGHNT and CDR2 is YYREEE (reference sequence). V lost 1 base and J lost 6; bases outside the gene matches: 5. This CDR3 spans 14 amino acids.

This chain connects TRBV7-9 to TRBJ2-1; 9 bases are shared with TRBD2. Germline CDR1 and CDR2: SEHNR and FQNEAQ (reference sequence). The CDR3 contains 18 residues. V lost 0 bases to trimming and J lost 4 bases; unmatched junction nucleotides: 10. CDR3 sequence (DNA): TGTGCCAGCAGCTTAGCGAGGCTAGCGGGAAACAGTTACAATGAGCAGTTCTTC. Translation: CASSLARLAGNSYNEQFF.